At least ten counts were recorded for the clone carrying this TCR beta chain. Its antigen is unknown. This specimen comes from a study of identical twins. The study's findings and limits: With beta out-of-frame sequences, excess sharing by twins was weaker.

TCRdb re-derived calls from the 5' RACE reads in MiXCR, one entry per CDR3 protein. The sample holds 200,000 to 250,000 distinct CDR3 sequences; about 7.5% are singletons and the top ten take less than 2%. The same specimen was also included in a second study, on yellow fever vaccine responses in identical twins.

This sequence originates from a woman aged 18-29 years in good health. The sample was memory (CD45RO+) T cells sorted from blood.

CDR3 coding DNA: TGTGCCAGCAGCTTAGCCCGCGGGAGGGCAGGGAATGAGCAGTTCTTC. Translating gives CASSLARGRAGNEQFF. J is TRBJ2-1 and V is TRBV7-2, with 9 bases lining up with TRBD2. This CDR3 has 16 residues. V shed 0 bases, J shed 7 bases, and the junction held 7 bases outside the gene matches. Germline V lookup: CDR1 SGHTA, CDR2 FQGNSA. The full variable domain, its missing parts supplied by reference TRBV7-2 and TRBJ2-1, is GAGVSQSPSNKVTEKGKDVELRCDPISGHTALYWYRQSLGQGLEFLIYFQGNSAPDKSGLPSDRFSAERTGGSVSTLTIQRTQQEDSAVYLCASSLARGRAGNEQFFGPGTRLTVL.